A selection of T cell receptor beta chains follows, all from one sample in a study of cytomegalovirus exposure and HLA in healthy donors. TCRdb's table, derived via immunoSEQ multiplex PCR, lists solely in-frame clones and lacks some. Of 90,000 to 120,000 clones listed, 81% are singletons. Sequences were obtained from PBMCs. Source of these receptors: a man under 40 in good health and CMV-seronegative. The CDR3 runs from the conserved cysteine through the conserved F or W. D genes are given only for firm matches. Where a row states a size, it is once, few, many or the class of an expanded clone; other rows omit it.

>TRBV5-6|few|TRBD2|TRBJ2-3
CASNLDLGGITDTQYF
TGTGCCAGTAACCTCGATCTCGGGGGGATAACAGATACGCAGTATTTT
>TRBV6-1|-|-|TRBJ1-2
CASSPQDSYGYTF
TGTGCCAGCAGTCCTCAGGACAGCTATGGCTACACCTTC
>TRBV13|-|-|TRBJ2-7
CASSPGPMDYEQYF
TGTGCCAGCAGCCCTGGGCCGATGGACTACGAGCAGTACTTC
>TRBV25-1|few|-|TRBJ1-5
CASSGGGPQHF
TGTGCCAGCAGTGGGGGAGGGCCCCAGCATTTT
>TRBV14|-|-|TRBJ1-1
CASSQEWGNPEAFF
TGTGCCAGCAGCCAAGAATGGGGCAACCCTGAAGCTTTCTTT
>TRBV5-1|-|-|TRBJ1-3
CASSPGGAGNTIYF
TGCGCCAGCAGCCCCGGGGGGGCTGGAAACACCATATATTTT
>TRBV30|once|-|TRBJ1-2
CAWKGPGNYGYTF
TGTGCCTGGAAGGGCCCAGGGAACTATGGCTACACCTTC
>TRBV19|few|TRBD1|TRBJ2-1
CASKGTGVRNEQFF
TGTGCCAGCAAGGGGACAGGGGTCAGGAATGAGCAGTTCTTC
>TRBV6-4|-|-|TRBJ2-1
CASRQGTGSNEQFF
TGTGCCAGCAGACAAGGCACAGGGTCCAATGAGCAGTTCTTC
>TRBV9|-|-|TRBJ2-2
CASSVGDQAGELFF
TGTGCCAGCAGCGTAGGTGACCAGGCCGGGGAGCTGTTTTTT
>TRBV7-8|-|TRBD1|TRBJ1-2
CASSFEDRGTGYTF
TGTGCCAGCAGCTTTGAAGACAGGGGGACTGGCTACACCTTC
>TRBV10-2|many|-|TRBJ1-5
CASSGQENQPQHF
TGCGCTTCCAGCGGGCAGGAAAATCAGCCCCAGCATTTT
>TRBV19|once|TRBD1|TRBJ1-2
CASSTGGTYGYTF
TGTGCCAGTAGCACAGGGGGAACCTATGGCTACACCTTC
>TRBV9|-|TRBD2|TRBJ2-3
CASSVVSSGLAGDTQYF
TGTGCCAGCAGCGTAGTGTCGTCGGGGCTAGCGGGGGATACGCAGTATTTT
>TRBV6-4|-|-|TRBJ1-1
CASSIGENTEAFF
TGTGCCAGCAGTATAGGGGAAAACACTGAAGCTTTCTTT
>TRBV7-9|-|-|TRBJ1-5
CASSLGRGSNQPQHF
TGTGCCAGCAGCTTAGGGCGGGGTAGCAATCAGCCCCAGCATTTT
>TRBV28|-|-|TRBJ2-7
CASSLTRVPYEQYF
TGTGCCAGCAGTTTGACCAGGGTACCCTACGAGCAGTACTTC
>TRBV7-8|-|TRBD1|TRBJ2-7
CASSSATGADEQYF
TGTGCCAGCAGCTCGGCAACAGGGGCGGACGAGCAGTACTTC
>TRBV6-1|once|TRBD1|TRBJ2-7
CATRTGGSPYEQYF
TGTGCCACCAGGACAGGGGGGTCCCCCTACGAGCAGTACTTC
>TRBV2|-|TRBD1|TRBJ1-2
CASSERGQGFSGYTF
TGTGCCAGCAGTGAAAGAGGACAGGGGTTTTCTGGCTACACCTTC
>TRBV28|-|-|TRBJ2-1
CASSLATNNEQFF
TGTGCCAGCAGTTTGGCGACAAACAATGAGCAGTTCTTC
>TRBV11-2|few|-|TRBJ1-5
CASSLDRGGNQPQHF
TGTGCCAGCAGCTTAGACCGGGGAGGCAATCAGCCCCAGCATTTT
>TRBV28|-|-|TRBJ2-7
CASSHYEQYF
TGTGCCAGCAGTCATTACGAGCAGTACTTC
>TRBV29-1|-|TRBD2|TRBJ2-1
CSVGLAGGRNEQFF
TGCAGCGTGGGACTAGCGGGGGGTAGAAATGAGCAGTTCTTC
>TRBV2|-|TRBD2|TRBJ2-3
CASRLSGREDTDTQYF
TGTGCCAGCAGACTATCGGGGCGGGAGGACACAGATACGCAGTATTTT
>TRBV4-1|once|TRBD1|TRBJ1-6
CASSLRPEGARNNSPLHF
TGCGCCAGCAGCCTTCGACCGGAGGGGGCGAGGAATAATTCACCCCTCCACTTT